This T cell receptor (beta chain) comes out of a study of blood T cell repertoires in COVID-19. Across the study: Spain, Italy and the United States supplied samples that represented acute and convalescent COVID-19.

Per the germline V gene, CDR1 is SGHRS and CDR2 is YFSETQ. CDR3 length: 16 amino acids. V lost 0 bases to trimming and J lost 1 base, with 13 bases between them. Method: immunoSEQ multiplex PCR; TCRdb's copy keeps in-frame clones and lacks some. The sample lists over 80,000 clones; 80% to 90% were seen once. The receptor was derived from a man in his forties or fifties with acute or convalescent COVID-19. The chain recombines TRBV5-1 with TRBJ1-1; D call uncertain. The sample consisted of peripheral blood. The CDR3 sequence is CASSLGEFLPNTEAFF. Written as DNA, the CDR3 is TGCGCCAGCAGCTTGGGAGAGTTTTTACCGAACACTGAAGCTTTCTTT.